This T cell receptor beta chain was identified in a study of blood T cell repertoires in COVID-19. Assay used: immunoSEQ multiplex PCR; TCRdb lists only in-frame clones, some missing. The sample shows about 380,000 clones, approximately 77% of them seen only once. CDR1 DFQATT and CDR2 SNEGSKA come from the germline V gene (reference sequence). This CDR3 comprises 14 residues. V lost 3 bases and J lost 4; bases outside the gene matches: 7. V usage is TRBV20-1 and J usage is TRBJ1-2; TRBD1 aligns across 8 bases. Sequencing was carried out using peripheral blood. The origin of this receptor is a human donor with acute or convalescent COVID-19. The donor label of this sample is uncertain. CDR3 amino acids: CSASTGQGLYGYTF. In nucleotides, the CDR3 is TGCAGTGCTAGTACCGGACAGGGTCTCTATGGCTACACCTTC.